This TCR beta chain stems from a study of blood T cells in healthy people across ages. The authors ran a second PCR of 7 to 11 cycles using a sample-barcoded 5' primer and a J-beta primer mix. TCRdb independently ran MiXCR on the 5' RACE reads; one entry per CDR3 protein. The table includes 600,000 to 900,000 distinct CDR3 sequences, 20% to 30% detected once. J gave up 1 base and V 6 bases, and 5 bases lay outside the gene matches. This CDR3 region has 13 residues. CDR1 is SQVTM and CDR2 is ANQGSEA in the germline V gene. The same sample was also used in a study of T cells of mothers and their children. In that study: Researchers report slightly higher, though non-significant, overlap in related mother-child pairs than in unrelated pairs.

The sequenced material came from blood. The chain is built from TRBV29-1 and TRBJ1-1; 7 nucleotides align to TRBD1. The sequence was obtained from a boy younger than 18 in good health. CDR3 amino acids: CSVATGENTEAFF. CDR3 sequence (DNA): TGCAGCGTAGCCACAGGGGAGAACACTGAAGCTTTCTTT.